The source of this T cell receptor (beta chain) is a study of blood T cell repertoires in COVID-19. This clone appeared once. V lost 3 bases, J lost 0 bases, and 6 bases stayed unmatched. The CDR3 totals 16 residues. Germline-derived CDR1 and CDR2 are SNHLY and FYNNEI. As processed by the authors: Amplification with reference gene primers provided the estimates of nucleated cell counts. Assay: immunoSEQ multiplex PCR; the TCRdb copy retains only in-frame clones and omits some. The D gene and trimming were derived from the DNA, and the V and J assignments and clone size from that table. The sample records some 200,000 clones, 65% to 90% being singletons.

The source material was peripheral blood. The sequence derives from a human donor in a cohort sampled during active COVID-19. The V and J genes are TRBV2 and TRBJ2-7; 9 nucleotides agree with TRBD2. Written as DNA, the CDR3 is TGTGCCAGCAGTGACCGGACTAGCGCTTTCTCCTACGAGCAGTACTTC. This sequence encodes CASSDRTSAFSYEQYF.